This record concerns one T cell receptor beta chain sequence. The CDR3 has 14 amino acids. The ends lost 4 bases at V and 8 bases at J; junction bases unmatched: 6. CDR1 and CDR2 (germline): LGHNA, YSLEER. This sample was included in a study of blood T cells in healthy people across ages. Sample-barcoded 5' priming and a J-beta primer mix drove a second PCR of about 6 to 12 cycles. Using its own MiXCR run on the 5' RACE reads, TCRdb lists one record per CDR3 protein. Of around 1,800,000 distinct CDR3 sequences listed, about two fifths were seen once; the top ten hold under 30%. This chain connects TRBV4-3 to TRBJ1-4; 8 nucleotides match TRBD1. The receptor's source is a human donor in good health. Sequencing was done on a sample of blood. CDR3 residues: CASSLGTGQEKLFF. The CDR3 coding sequence is TGCGCCAGCAGCCTAGGGACAGGACAAGAAAAACTGTTTTTT.